The sequence of this TCR beta chain was determined in a study of somatic mutations in cytotoxic T cells in rheumatoid arthritis. V lost 5 bases, J lost 0 bases, and 5 bases lay in between. Looked up from germline, CDR1 is SEHNR and CDR2 is FQNEAQ (reference sequence). The CDR3 runs 12 residues. Per the original data handling: Among patient CD8+ clones larger than 1%, matches to published virus-specific TCRB sequences were rare. Produced via immunoSEQ multiplex PCR; TCRdb's table is partial and in-frame only. That table furnishes V, J and clone size, whereas the DNA furnished D and trimming. Of some 10,000 clones in the sample, approximately 80% were seen once.

The sequenced sample was CD8+ T cells sorted from blood. This sequence originates from an adult with rheumatoid arthritis. The chain carries TRBV7-9 and TRBJ2-7; D gene ambiguous. The CDR3 coding sequence is TGTGCCAGCAGCATGAGCTCCTACGAGCAGTACTTC. Its translation is CASSMSSYEQYF. Supplemented by reference TRBV7-9 and TRBJ2-7, the full variable domain reads DTGVSQNPRHKITKRGQNVTFRCDPISEHNRLYWYRQTLGQGPEFLTYFQNEAQLEKSRLLSDRFSAERPKGSFSTLEIQRTEQGDSAMYLCASSMSSYEQYFGPGTRLTVT.